A selection of T cell receptor beta chains follows, all from one sample in a study of CD8+CD57+ T cells in acquired aplastic anemia. TCRdb called the reads again in MiXCR, with one record for every CDR3 protein. This sample has 200,000 to 250,000 distinct CDR3 sequences; 34% occur once, and the top ten carry 0.9% to 1.2%. The specimen sequenced was sorted CD4+, CD8+, or CD8+CD57+ T cells (not recorded which) from PBMCs. The source of these receptors is a human donor in good health, serving as a control. The CDR3 runs from the conserved cysteine through the conserved F or W. A D gene is named only where the DNA matches it firmly. Clone size is stated in some rows and not others, as once, few, many or a class when expanded.

v_gene	d_gene	abundance	j_gene	CDR3aa	CDR3nt
TRBV20-1	TRBD1	many	TRBJ1-1	CSARQGGTEAFF	TGCAGTGCTCGTCAGGGGGGTACTGAAGCTTTCTTT
TRBV24-1	-	many	TRBJ1-3	CATSGFIGNTIYF	TGTGCCACCAGTGGTTTCATTGGAAACACCATATATTTT
TRBV4-2	TRBD2	many	TRBJ2-7	CASSQESGAYEQYF	TGTGCCAGCAGCCAAGAAAGCGGGGCCTACGAGCAGTACTTC
TRBV7-2	TRBD1	few	TRBJ1-4	CASSSGQGAEKLFF	TGTGCCAGCAGCTCGGGACAGGGGGCTGAAAAACTGTTTTTT
TRBV12-3/TRBV12-4	TRBD1	once	TRBJ2-5	CASTHTGVLETQYF	TGTGCCAGCACTCATACAGGGGTACTGGAGACCCAGTACTTC
TRBV2	-	-	TRBJ1-5	CATSGSDNQPQHF	TGTGCCACCTCCGGCTCCGACAATCAGCCCCAGCATTTT
TRBV7-8	-	-	TRBJ1-5	CASSPFGRGDQPQHF	TGTGCCAGCAGCCCCTTCGGGAGAGGGGATCAGCCCCAGCATTTT
TRBV7-2	-	-	TRBJ2-6	CTSSLGPANVLTF	TGTACCAGCAGCTTGGGACCTGCCAACGTCCTGACTTTC
TRBV7-2	-	many	TRBJ2-7	CASSAQVGDEQYF	TGTGCCAGCAGCGCCCAGGTTGGCGACGAGCAGTACTTC
TRBV5-1	TRBD2	-	TRBJ2-5	CASSWTGGGQETQYF	TGCGCCAGCAGCTGGACTGGGGGGGGACAAGAGACCCAGTACTTC
TRBV20-1	TRBD2	many	TRBJ2-5	CSARAALADLKQETQYF	TGCAGTGCTAGGGCTGCCCTAGCGGACCTAAAACAAGAGACCCAGTACTTC
TRBV10-3	-	-	TRBJ1-6	CAISEPNSPLHF	TGTGCCATCAGTGAGCCTAATTCACCCCTCCACTTT
TRBV4-2	-	-	TRBJ2-3	CASSLRPRGSTDTQYF	TGTGCCAGCAGCCTACGCCCCCGGGGAAGTACAGATACGCAGTATTTT
TRBV19	TRBD1	-	TRBJ1-1	CASKKRTGAMNTEAFF	TGTGCCAGTAAAAAGCGAACAGGGGCGATGAACACTGAAGCTTTCTTT
TRBV5-4	-	few	TRBJ2-6	CASSFGAFRSSGANVLTF	TGTGCCAGCAGCTTCGGGGCGTTCAGGAGCTCTGGGGCCAACGTCCTGACTTTC
TRBV2	-	-	TRBJ1-5	CASNTVAGGETQHF	TGTGCCAGCAATACCGTAGCGGGGGGAGAGACCCAGCATTTT
TRBV19	-	-	TRBJ2-7	CAYHRLDRGEQYF	TGTGCCTACCACCGACTAGATAGGGGCGAGCAGTACTTC
TRBV15	-	many	TRBJ2-2	CATSRGGSNTGELFF	TGTGCCACCAGCAGAGGGGGTTCGAACACCGGGGAGCTGTTTTTT
TRBV10-2	TRBD2	many	TRBJ2-1	CASSKQREGRDEQFF	TGCGCCAGCAGTAAACAGCGGGAGGGCCGGGATGAGCAGTTCTTC
TRBV30	-	-	TRBJ1-2	CAWRANGHDGDGYTF	TGTGCCTGGAGGGCAAATGGACACGATGGGGATGGCTACACCTTC
TRBV12-3/TRBV12-4	-	-	TRBJ2-3	CASSFGGADTQYF	TGTGCCAGCAGTTTCGGAGGGGCAGATACGCAGTATTTT
TRBV2	TRBD2	many	TRBJ2-7	CASSEGGGRAYEQYF	TGTGCCAGCAGTGAAGGTGGCGGGAGGGCCTACGAGCAGTACTTC
TRBV14	-	-	TRBJ1-6	CASSQGTANPPLHF	TGTGCCAGCAGCCAAGGGACAGCCAATCCACCCCTCCACTTC
TRBV11-3	-	-	TRBJ2-7	CASSEGPYEQYF	TGTGCCAGCAGTGAGGGCCCCTACGAGCAGTACTTC
TRBV9	-	many	TRBJ2-2	CASSDRRNTGELFF	TGTGCCAGCAGCGACAGGAGAAACACCGGGGAGCTGTTTTTT
TRBV10-1	-	many	TRBJ1-1	CASRSTPNTEAFF	TGCGCCAGCAGGTCCACACCTAACACTGAAGCTTTCTTT
TRBV3-1	TRBD1	few	TRBJ1-2	CASSQGQGGTYGYTF	TGTGCCAGCAGCCAGGGACAGGGTGGGACCTATGGCTACACCTTC
TRBV11-3	-	many	TRBJ1-6	CASSFGLHSPLHF	TGTGCCAGCAGCTTTGGGTTACATTCACCCCTCCACTTT
TRBV19	-	-	TRBJ2-7	CASSEFSSGYEQYF	TGTGCCAGTAGTGAGTTTAGCTCGGGCTACGAGCAGTACTTC
TRBV15	TRBD1	many	TRBJ1-1	CATSRVPGQGNTEAFF	TGTGCCACCAGCAGAGTACCGGGACAGGGGAACACTGAAGCTTTCTTT
TRBV4-1	TRBD1	few	TRBJ2-2	CASSQRDRTIAGELFF	TGCGCCAGCAGCCAACGGGACAGAACGATTGCCGGGGAGCTGTTTTTT
TRBV2	-	-	TRBJ2-7	CASSQDGGTAYEQYF	TGTGCCAGCAGCCAAGATGGGGGGACGGCCTACGAGCAGTACTTC
TRBV5-5	-	-	TRBJ1-3	CASSSFPGRSGNTIYF	TGTGCCAGCAGCTCCTTTCCGGGTCGCTCTGGAAACACCATATATTTT
TRBV19	TRBD2	-	TRBJ2-5	CARQDTGTSGRETQYF	TGTGCCAGGCAGGACACCGGGACTAGCGGGAGAGAGACCCAGTACTTC
TRBV11-2	-	many	TRBJ1-2	CASSLGLIYGYTF	TGTGCCAGCAGCTTAGGCCTCATCTATGGCTACACCTTC
TRBV2	-	-	TRBJ2-7	CASSHGLPGREQYF	TGTGCCAGCAGCCATGGACTACCAGGTCGCGAGCAGTACTTC
TRBV7-9	-	many	TRBJ1-3	CASSQNSGNTIYF	TGTGCCAGCAGCCAGAACTCTGGAAACACCATATATTTT
TRBV9	-	many	TRBJ1-1	CASSPTGTEAFF	TGTGCCAGCAGCCCGACGGGGACTGAAGCTTTCTTT
TRBV20-1	TRBD1	-	TRBJ2-5	CSARQGGRETQYF	TGCAGTGCGAGACAGGGGGGCCGAGAGACCCAGTACTTC
TRBV2	TRBD1	-	TRBJ1-1	CASSVPGGTEAFF	TGTGCCAGCAGTGTCCCAGGGGGCACTGAAGCTTTCTTT
TRBV15	-	-	TRBJ2-5	CATSKGVGTPIGRETQYF	TGTGCCACCAGCAAAGGGGTCGGGACACCCATCGGACGAGAGACCCAGTACTTC
TRBV3-1	TRBD1	few	TRBJ1-2	CASSHRGQEVYGYTF	TGTGCCAGCAGCCATAGGGGACAGGAGGTCTATGGCTACACCTTC
TRBV7-8	-	-	TRBJ1-6	CASSIYFPLHF	TGTGCCAGCAGCATTTATTTCCCCCTCCACTTT
TRBV2	-	many	TRBJ2-5	CASSVWETQYF	TGTGCCAGCAGTGTTTGGGAGACCCAGTACTTC
TRBV10-1	TRBD1	-	TRBJ1-2	CASSEEGDRRYGYTF	TGCGCCAGCAGTGAAGAGGGGGACAGGCGCTATGGCTACACCTTC
TRBV19	TRBD1	-	TRBJ1-5	CASSLLQGQPQHF	TGTGCCAGTAGTCTCCTACAGGGGCAGCCCCAGCATTTT
TRBV9	-	many	TRBJ2-3	CASSTGGRDTDTQYF	TGTGCCAGCAGTACGGGGGGCCGGGACACAGATACGCAGTATTTT
TRBV2	TRBD1	many	TRBJ2-7	CASTGIGGQVHEQYF	TGTGCCAGCACCGGAATAGGGGGACAGGTCCACGAGCAGTACTTC
TRBV29-1	-	once	TRBJ2-3	CSVQGTDMQYF	TGCAGCGTTCAAGGCACAGATATGCAGTATTTT
TRBV20-1	-	-	TRBJ2-5	CSALLLQETQYF	TGCAGTGCTCTACTACTCCAAGAGACCCAGTACTTC
TRBV4-1	-	many	TRBJ2-7	CASSRLLGRLYEQYF	TGCGCCAGCAGCCGATTACTAGGCAGGCTTTACGAGCAGTACTTC
TRBV15	-	-	TRBJ2-3	CATSRDQGDTQYF	TGTGCCACCAGCAGAGATCAGGGAGATACGCAGTATTTT
TRBV19	-	-	TRBJ1-6	CASSMGGMGQGDNSPLHF	TGTGCCAGTAGTATGGGGGGAATGGGGCAGGGCGATAATTCACCCCTCCACTTT